This record looks at one T cell receptor beta chain sequence and its context. Its antigen target is currently unknown. The input lacks base qualities; no much larger clone sits a single base away. Libraries were built with the immunoSEQ multiplex PCR assay. This immuneACCESS table, as held by TCRdb, lists in-frame sequences with V and J called but not all clones. Of the missing ones, under half trace to an unresolved V gene in checked studies; the others have no known cause. The sample table contains more than 90,000 clones; only one count was recorded for 95% of them. Clones ranked in the top ten supply approximately 0.26% of the sample. V and J lose 6 bases and 4 bases, and a span of 13 bases separates them. The germline V gene gives CDR1 as WSHSY and CDR2 as SAAADI. Including cysteine and phenylalanine, the CDR3 has 14 amino acids. Of all the DNA, just the CDR3 is kept, 42 bases in frame from base 1.

This sample stems from a study of technical replicates of blood from a few donors (dated by TCRdb to the late 2010s). Sequenced input: T cells isolated from PBMCs. This sequence originates from a human donor in good health. Rearrangement joined TRBV10-2 to TRBJ1-5; confidence is insufficient to name the D gene. The DNA is TGCGCCAGCAGGACGACGGAGATAAATCAGCCCCAGCATTTT. This sequence encodes CASRTTEINQPQHF.